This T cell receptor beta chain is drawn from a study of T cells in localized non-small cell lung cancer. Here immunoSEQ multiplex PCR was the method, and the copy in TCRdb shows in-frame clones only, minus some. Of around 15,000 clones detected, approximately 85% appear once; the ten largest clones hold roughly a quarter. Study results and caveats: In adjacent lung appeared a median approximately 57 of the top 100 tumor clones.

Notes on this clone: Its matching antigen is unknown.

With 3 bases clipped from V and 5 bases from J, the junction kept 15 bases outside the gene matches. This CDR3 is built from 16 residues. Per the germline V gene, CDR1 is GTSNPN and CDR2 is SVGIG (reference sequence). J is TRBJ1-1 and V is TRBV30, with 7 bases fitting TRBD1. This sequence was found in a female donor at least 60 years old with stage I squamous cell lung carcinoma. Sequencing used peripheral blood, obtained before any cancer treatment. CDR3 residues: CAWRSPDREGETEAFF. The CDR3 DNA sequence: TGTGCCTGGAGATCGCCCGACAGGGAGGGCGAAACTGAAGCTTTCTTT.